Below are 11 T cell receptor beta chains sequenced from a single sample in a study of OX40 agonist ivuxolimab in advanced cancers. Sequenced by immunoSEQ multiplex PCR; TCRdb stores in-frame clones only, minus some. The table records more than 55,000 clones, roughly 90% of them present only once. The sample in question was CD4+ or CD8+ T cells sorted from blood, obtained in a trial of the OX40 agonist ivuxolimab. The receptors were gathered from an adult with an advanced solid tumor such as melanoma, head and neck, liver or kidney cancer.

This sequence joins TRBV9 and TRBJ1-2; no reliable D call. This CDR3 region has 15 residues. CDR1 is SGDLS, CDR2 YYNGEE, per germline. The V end was cut by 4 bases, the J end by 1 base, with 14 bases between. The CDR3 nucleotides are TGTGCCAGCAGCTCGGGGAGCCCGTTTAACTATGGCTACACCTTC. It translates to CASSSGSPFNYGYTF.

V and J are TRBV5-1 and TRBJ1-2, with 10 nucleotides matching TRBD1. Unmatched junction bases numbered 5, after V lost 5 bases and J lost 4 bases. Per the germline V gene, CDR1 is SGHRS and CDR2 is YFSETQ. This CDR3 has 14 residues. Written as DNA, the CDR3 is TGCGCCAGCAGACAAGACAGGGGGCTCTATGGCTACACCTTC. As protein: CASRQDRGLYGYTF.

The rearrangement joins TRBV6-4 to TRBJ2-1; 8 bases align to TRBD1. The germline V gene encodes CDR1 MRHNA and CDR2 SNTAGT. J was trimmed by 2 bases and V by 5 bases; bases with no gene match: 8. There are 16 residues in the CDR3. CDR3 residues: CASSFSDRGPYNEQFF. CDR3 nucleotides: TGTGCCAGCAGTTTTTCTGACAGGGGCCCCTACAATGAGCAGTTCTTC.

The chain employs TRBV20-1 and TRBJ1-1, with D tentatively TRBD1 (5 bases). The V gene's germline CDR1 is DFQATT and CDR2 SNEGSKA (reference sequence). This CDR3 contains 11 residues. Trimming took off 4 bases at V and 11 bases at J, with 14 bases between the two ends. The CDR3 loop reads CSAIRRVGAFF. CDR3 DNA: TGCAGTGCTATCCGCAGGGTAGGTGCTTTCTTT.

The gene calls are TRBV7-2 and TRBJ2-7; 8 bases map to TRBD1. V dropped 4 bases and J dropped 5; count of bases not matched to a gene: 7. CDR3 length: 14 residues. The germline V gene has CDR1 SGHTA and CDR2 FQGNSA. The CDR3 spells CASSSHRGVNEQYF. In DNA, the CDR3 is TGTGCCAGCAGCTCACACAGGGGGGTGAACGAGCAGTACTTC.

V is TRBV7-8 and J is TRBJ2-7; no clear D. The CDR3 consists of 13 residues. The V and J ends lost 5 bases and 2 bases respectively, with 10 bases between them. CDR1 is SGHVS, CDR2 FQNEAQ, per germline. Written as DNA, the CDR3 is TGTGCCAGCAGCCCCGGGCCAGCCTACGAGCAGTACTTC. Amino acid sequence: CASSPGPAYEQYF.

This rearrangement joins TRBV28 to TRBJ2-5; D may be TRBD1 or TRBD2 (5 bases each). V was shortened by 4 bases and J by 0 bases, with 12 bases between the two germline ends. CDR3 length equals 15 residues. Per germline, CDR1 MDHEN and CDR2 SYDVKM. The DNA of the CDR3 is TGTGCCAGCAGTTCCCTTATGGGGGACCAAGAGACCCAGTACTTC. Translation: CASSSLMGDQETQYF.

The V call is TRBV6-6, the J call TRBJ1-3; 8 bases fit TRBD1. V was pared by 9 bases and J by 7 bases, with 8 bases of the junction left unmatched. Germline V gene sequence: CDR1 MNHNY, CDR2 SVGAGI (reference sequence). The CDR3 totals 13 residues. The CDR3 coding sequence is TGTGCCAGTGACAGGGGAAGTACGAACACCATATATTTT. This encodes CASDRGSTNTIYF.

The chain combines TRBV9 with TRBJ1-1; maybe TRBD1 (5 bases). The germline CDR1 and CDR2 sequences are SGDLS and YYNGEE. This CDR3 contains 14 residues. V lost 0 bases and J 5 bases, leaving 11 bases between the germline ends. CDR3 DNA: TGTGCCAGCAGCGTAGATGGACGGACAACTGAAGCTTTCTTT. Translated, it gives CASSVDGRTTEAFF.

V is TRBV11-2 and J is TRBJ2-7, with 9 bases matching TRBD2. The V segment lost 1 base and the J segment 4 bases; nucleotides outside the gene matches: 8. CDR3 length: 16 residues. In germline, CDR1 is SGHAT, CDR2 FQNNGV. As DNA, the CDR3 is TGTGCCAGCAGCTTAGGCGGGGGGGCTGAAGGTTACGAGCAGTACTTC. Its protein is CASSLGGGAEGYEQYF.

The table lists this clone with a count of one. The chain couples TRBV11-2 to TRBJ2-7; 7 bases line up with TRBD1. The CDR3 extends over 14 amino acids. Germline V gene sequence: CDR1 SGHAT, CDR2 FQNNGV. The V gene end was trimmed by 5 bases and the J gene end by 7 bases; junction bases not matched to a gene: 11. Here the CDR3 DNA reads TGTGCCAGCAGCCCCGACAGGGTCCAGGGGGAGCAGTACTTC. Translating it yields CASSPDRVQGEQYF.